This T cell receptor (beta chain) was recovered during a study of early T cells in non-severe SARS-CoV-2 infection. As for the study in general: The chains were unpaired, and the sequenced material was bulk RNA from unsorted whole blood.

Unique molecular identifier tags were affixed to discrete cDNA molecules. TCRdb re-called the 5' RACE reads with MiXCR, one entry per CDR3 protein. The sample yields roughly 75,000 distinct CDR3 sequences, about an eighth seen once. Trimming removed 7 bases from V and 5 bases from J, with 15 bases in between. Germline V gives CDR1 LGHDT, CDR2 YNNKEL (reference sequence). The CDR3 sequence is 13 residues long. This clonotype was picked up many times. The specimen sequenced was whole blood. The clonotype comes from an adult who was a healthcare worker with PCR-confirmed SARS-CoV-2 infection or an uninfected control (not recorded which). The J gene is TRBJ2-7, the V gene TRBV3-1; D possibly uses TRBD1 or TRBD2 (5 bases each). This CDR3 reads CASTLSRGHEQYF. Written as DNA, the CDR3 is TGTGCCAGCACTCTCAGCCGGGGCCACGAGCAGTACTTC.